This TCR beta chain was recovered during a study of blood T cell repertoires in COVID-19. Participant age was roughly 18 to 90 years, and participants resided in approximately 25 US areas. Germline V lookup: CDR1 SGDLS, CDR2 YYNGEE. This CDR3 is 15 amino acids long. The V segment lost 0 bases and the J segment 5 bases; nucleotides outside the gene matches: 5. Sequencing used immunoSEQ multiplex PCR; TCRdb keeps in-frame clones, though not all of them. This table has nearly 400,000 clones, nearly 90% appearing once. The rearrangement uses TRBV9 and TRBJ1-1; 9 bases match TRBD1. This receptor was taken from a woman between 25 and 40 years old who had recovered from COVID-19. The sample comprised PBMCs or T cells enriched from blood (not recorded which). CDR3 nucleotide sequence: TGTGCCAGCAGCGTAGGGAGGACAGGGGCAACTGAAGCTTTCTTT. Amino acid sequence: CASSVGRTGATEAFF.